This T cell receptor beta chain was identified during a study of blood T cells in healthy people across ages. Study-wide points: Per million T cells, the diversity of TCR beta decreased roughly linearly as age advanced. Long-lived and aged donors differed, with more naive CD4+ cells and higher diversity in the long-lived.

Primers used in a second PCR of roughly 7 to 12 cycles were a sample-barcoded 5' primer and a J-beta primer mix. Every sample gave at least 2.5 million paired-end reads containing CDR3. TCRdb used MiXCR to reprocess the 5' RACE reads, holding one entry per CDR3 protein. The data show just under 750,000 distinct CDR3 sequences, around a fifth seen once. Details on this clonotype: The target antigen is unknown.

Caucasian individuals from Russia who were healthy and aged 6 to 90 acted as donors. The sequence came from a man between 65 and 80 years old in good health. Specimen: blood.

CDR3 amino acids: CSASLALRSEQFF. Written as DNA, the CDR3 is TGCAGTGCTAGTCTTGCTCTTAGATCCGAGCAGTTCTTC. The genes are TRBV20-1 and TRBJ2-1; D is undetermined. CDR1 is DFQATT, CDR2 SNEGSKA, per germline (reference sequence). V was pared by 3 bases and J by 10 bases, with 16 bases between. The CDR3 is 13 residues long.